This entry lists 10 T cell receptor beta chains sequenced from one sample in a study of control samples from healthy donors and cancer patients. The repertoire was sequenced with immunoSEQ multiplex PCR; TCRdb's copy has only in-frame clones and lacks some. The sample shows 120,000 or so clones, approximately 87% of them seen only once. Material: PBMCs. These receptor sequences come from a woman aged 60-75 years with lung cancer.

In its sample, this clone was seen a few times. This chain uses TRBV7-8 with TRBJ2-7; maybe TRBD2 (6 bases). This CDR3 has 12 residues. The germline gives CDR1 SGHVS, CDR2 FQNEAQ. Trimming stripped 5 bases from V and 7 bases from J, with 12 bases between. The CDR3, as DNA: TGTGCCAGCAGCCTGGAGGCGGGGGAGCAGTACTTC. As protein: CASSLEAGEQYF.

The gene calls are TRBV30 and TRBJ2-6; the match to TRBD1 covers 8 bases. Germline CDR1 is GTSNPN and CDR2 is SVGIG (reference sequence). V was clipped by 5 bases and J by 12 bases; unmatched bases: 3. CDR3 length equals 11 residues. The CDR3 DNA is TGTGCCTGGGGACAGGGCTCCGTCCTGACTTTC. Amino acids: CAWGQGSVLTF.

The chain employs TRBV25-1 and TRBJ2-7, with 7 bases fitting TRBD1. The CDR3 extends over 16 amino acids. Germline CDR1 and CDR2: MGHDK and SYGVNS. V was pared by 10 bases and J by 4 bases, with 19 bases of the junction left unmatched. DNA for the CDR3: TGTGCCACCCTACCTCACGAGGGTCAGGGGGTTTACGAGCAGTACTTC. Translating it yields CATLPHEGQGVYEQYF.

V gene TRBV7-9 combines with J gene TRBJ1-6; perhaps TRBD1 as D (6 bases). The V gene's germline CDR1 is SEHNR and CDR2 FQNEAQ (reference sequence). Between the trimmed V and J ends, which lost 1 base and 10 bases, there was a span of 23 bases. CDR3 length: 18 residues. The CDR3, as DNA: TGTGCCAGCAGCTTAGGAGTTGGTGGGGACACCGATTTGTCACCCCTCCACTTT. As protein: CASSLGVGGDTDLSPLHF.

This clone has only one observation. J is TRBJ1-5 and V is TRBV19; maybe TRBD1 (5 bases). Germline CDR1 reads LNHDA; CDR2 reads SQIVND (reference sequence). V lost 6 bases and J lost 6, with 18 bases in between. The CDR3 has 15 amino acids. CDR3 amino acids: CASSQLDSKAQPQHF. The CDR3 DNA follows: TGTGCCAGTAGCCAACTCGACAGTAAAGCTCAGCCCCAGCATTTT.

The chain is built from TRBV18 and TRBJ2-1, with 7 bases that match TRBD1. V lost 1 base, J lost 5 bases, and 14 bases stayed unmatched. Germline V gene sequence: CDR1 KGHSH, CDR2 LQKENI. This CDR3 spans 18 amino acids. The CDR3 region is CASSPRIGDRVSHNEQFF. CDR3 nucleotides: TGTGCCAGCTCACCACGGATCGGAGACAGGGTCAGCCACAATGAGCAGTTCTTC.

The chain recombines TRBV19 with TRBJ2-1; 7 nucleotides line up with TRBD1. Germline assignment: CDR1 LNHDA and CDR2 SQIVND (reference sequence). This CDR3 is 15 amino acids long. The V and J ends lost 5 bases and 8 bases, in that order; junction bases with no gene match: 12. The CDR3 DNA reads TGTGCCAGTAGTCTCGACAGGGTACCGACTGATGAGCAGTTCTTC. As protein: CASSLDRVPTDEQFF.

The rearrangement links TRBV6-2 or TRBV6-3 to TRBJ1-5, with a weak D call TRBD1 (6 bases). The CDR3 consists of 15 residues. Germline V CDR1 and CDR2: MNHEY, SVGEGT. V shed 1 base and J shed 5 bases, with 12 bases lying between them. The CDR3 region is CASSYLGGSYQPQHF. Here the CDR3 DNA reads TGTGCCAGCAGTTACTTAGGGGGGAGTTATCAGCCCCAGCATTTT.

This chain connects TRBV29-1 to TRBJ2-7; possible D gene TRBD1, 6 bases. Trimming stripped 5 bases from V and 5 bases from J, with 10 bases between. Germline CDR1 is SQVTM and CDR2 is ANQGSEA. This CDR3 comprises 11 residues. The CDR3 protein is CSVQGTNEQYF. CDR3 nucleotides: TGCAGCGTTCAGGGGACCAACGAGCAGTACTTC.

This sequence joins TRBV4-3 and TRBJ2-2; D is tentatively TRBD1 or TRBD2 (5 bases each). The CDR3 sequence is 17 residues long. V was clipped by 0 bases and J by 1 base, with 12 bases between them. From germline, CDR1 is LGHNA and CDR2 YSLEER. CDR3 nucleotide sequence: TGCGCCAGCAGCCAAGATATGGGGGTAGGGAACACCGGGGAGCTGTTTTTT. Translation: CASSQDMGVGNTGELFF.